Listed here is a single T cell receptor (beta chain). Its specificity is not known. TCRdb keeps only in-frame clones here, not all; method: immunoSEQ multiplex PCR. In the table there are some 60,000 clones, more than 80% of which are singletons. These data come from a study of a mutant IDH1 vaccine in newly diagnosed glioma. Study at large: Patients got radiotherapy, temozolomide, or both beforehand, and most got both.

General study results and limits: Pseudoprogression apparently lacked any relation to changes in top peripheral T cell clonotypes.

CDR3 length equals 15 residues. Germline lookup yields CDR1 MRHNA and CDR2 SNTAGT. The junction had 11 bases not matched to a gene; V was cut back by 5 bases and J by 9 bases. The time point: week 11, during vaccination. In every dose of vaccine, 300 ug of mutant IDH1 20-mer peptide was given alongside topical imiquimod. This TCR came from a man under 40 with glioma. The sample consisted of PBMCs, taken from a glioma patient whose treatment included an IDH1 peptide vaccine. This rearrangement joins TRBV6-4 to TRBJ2-1, with 9 bases aligning to TRBD2. Here the CDR3 reads CASSPAGGLTGEQFF. CDR3 DNA sequence: TGTGCCAGCAGTCCAGCGGGGGGCCTTACGGGTGAGCAGTTCTTC.